This entry lists 19 T cell receptor beta chains sequenced from one sample in a study of T cell repertoires in cytomegalovirus infection. What these receptors recognize is not known. MiXCR, applied by TCRdb to the reads, yields one record per CDR3 protein. Of hundreds of thousands of distinct CDR3 sequences detected, roughly 42% appear once; the ten largest clones hold roughly two fifths. Here the sequenced sample was cultured PBMCs, taken from culture after CMV antigen stimulation. The receptors were gathered from a human donor in good health (CMV status not recorded). Some clones in this sample may be carry-over from other donors' samples.

The chain joins TRBV3-1 to TRBJ2-7; tentatively, D is TRBD2 (6 bases). Germline CDR1 reads LGHDT; CDR2 reads YNNKEL (reference sequence). The CDR3 is 13 amino acids. Trimming shortened V by 0 bases and J by 6 bases, and 9 bases separated the two germline ends. CDR3 in DNA: TGTGCCAGCAGCCAAGATGGGGGGAGCGAGCAGTACTTC. Translating gives CASSQDGGSEQYF.

This chain uses TRBV20-1 with TRBJ1-1, with D unclear. The germline V gene has CDR1 DFQATT and CDR2 SNEGSKA (reference sequence). The CDR3 has 14 amino acids. V dropped 0 bases and J dropped 6 bases, with 14 bases sitting between them. The CDR3 coding sequence is TGCAGTGCTAGAGATCGGCGGGGTGACGCTGAAGCTTTCTTT. Protein sequence: CSARDRRGDAEAFF.

This chain connects TRBV20-1 to TRBJ2-3; D gene unclear. Germline CDR1 and CDR2: DFQATT and SNEGSKA (reference sequence). Between the trimmed V and J ends, which lost 0 bases and 1 base, there was a span of 11 bases. This CDR3 is built from 15 residues. DNA of the CDR3: TGCAGTGCTAGAGAGTCCCCCTTGGGCACAGATACGCAGTATTTT. Its translation: CSARESPLGTDTQYF.

The chain is built from TRBV6-1 and TRBJ2-3, with TRBD1 matching over 7 bases. Unmatched junction bases numbered 14, after V lost 2 bases and J lost 6 bases. CDR1 is MNHNS and CDR2 is SASEGT in the germline V gene. The CDR3 runs 17 residues. Here the CDR3 DNA reads TGTGCCAGCAGTGAAAATTTCCCGGCAGGGACAGCGGATACGCAGTATTTT. It encodes CASSENFPAGTADTQYF.

The V call is TRBV20-1, the J call TRBJ2-1; unclear D gene. The germline V gene has CDR1 DFQATT and CDR2 SNEGSKA (reference sequence). CDR3 length: 14 amino acids. V lost 5 bases, J lost 9 bases, and 20 bases lay in between. The CDR3 protein is CSALEKSGHGEQFF. The CDR3 coding sequence is TGCAGTGCTCTGGAGAAATCCGGTCATGGTGAGCAGTTCTTC.

This rearrangement joins TRBV7-2 to TRBJ2-3; 7 positions match TRBD2. J was trimmed by 5 bases and V by 1 base; bases with no gene match: 6. This CDR3 region has 15 residues. The germline V gene encodes CDR1 SGHTA and CDR2 FQGNSA. CDR3: CASSLEAGALDTQYF. Written as DNA, the CDR3 is TGTGCCAGCAGCTTAGAGGCGGGAGCATTAGATACGCAGTATTTT. Full variable domain (missing parts from reference TRBV7-2 and TRBJ2-3): GAGVSQSPSNKVTEKGKDVELRCDPISGHTALYWYRQSLGQGLEFLIYFQGNSAPDKSGLPSDRFSAERTGGSVSTLTIQRTQQEDSAVYLCASSLEAGALDTQYFGPGTRLTVL.

This rearrangement joins TRBV6-5 to TRBJ1-5, with a possible D match to TRBD1 (5 bases). The CDR3 is 14 amino acids. From germline, CDR1 is MNHEY and CDR2 SVGAGI. Trimming shortened V by 7 bases and J by 0 bases, and 10 bases separated the two germline ends. The CDR3, as DNA: TGTGCCAGCAAGGGGACGGATAGCAATCAGCCCCAGCATTTT. Amino acid sequence: CASKGTDSNQPQHF.

The rearrangement links TRBV5-4 to TRBJ2-6; D gene unclear. Germline-derived CDR1 and CDR2 are SGHNT and YYREEE (reference sequence). V was trimmed by 0 bases and J by 0 bases, leaving 4 bases between them. The length of the CDR3 is 15 residues. In DNA form, the CDR3 reads TGTGCCAGCAGCTTGGGAGACTCTGGGGCCAACGTCCTGACTTTC. Amino acid sequence: CASSLGDSGANVLTF.

The chain is built from TRBV10-3 and TRBJ2-5; TRBD2 aligns across 7 bases. With 4 bases clipped from V and 5 bases from J, the junction kept 7 bases outside the gene matches. Germline V gives CDR1 ENHRY, CDR2 SYGVKD. This CDR3 comprises 14 residues. The CDR3 is CAISAVLARETQYF. Written as DNA, the CDR3 is TGTGCCATCAGTGCGGTACTAGCGCGCGAGACCCAGTACTTC.

This clonotype has only a few counts. This sequence joins TRBV6-1 and TRBJ1-5; weak D call: TRBD1 (6 bases). Looked up from germline, CDR1 is MNHNS and CDR2 is SASEGT. This CDR3 is 13 amino acids long. V lost 3 bases and J lost 6, with 9 bases in between. The chain's CDR3 is CASSETGFQPQHF. CDR3 nucleotides: TGTGCCAGCAGTGAGACAGGTTTTCAGCCCCAGCATTTT.

The sample holds a few counts of this clonotype. The genes are TRBV25-1 and TRBJ1-2; maybe TRBD1 (5 bases). Deletions cut 6 bases from V and 5 bases from J, with 22 bases between. The CDR3 runs to 16 residues. The germline CDR1 and CDR2 sequences are MGHDK and SYGVNS. CDR3 protein: CASSRNSGTLEYGYTF. The CDR3 region has the DNA TGTGCCAGCAGCCGTAATTCCGGGACTCTGGAATATGGCTACACCTTC.

The genes are TRBV20-1 and TRBJ1-2; D is unclear. Germline lookup yields CDR1 DFQATT and CDR2 SNEGSKA (reference sequence). V was cut by 3 bases and J by 0 bases, with 8 bases left in between. The CDR3 is 13 residues long. The CDR3 loop is CSASFAANYGYTF. The CDR3 nucleotides are TGCAGTGCTAGCTTCGCTGCTAACTATGGCTACACCTTC.

This clonotype showed up many times. The chain links TRBV7-2 to TRBJ2-1, with 11 bases aligning to TRBD1. V was pared by 5 bases and J by 1 base, with 1 base of the junction left unmatched. This CDR3 is 15 amino acids long. Germline V gene data show CDR1 as SGHTA and CDR2 as FQGNSA. CDR3 protein: CASSRDRGSYNEQFF. Written as DNA, the CDR3 is TGTGCCAGCAGCCGGGACAGGGGGTCCTACAATGAGCAGTTCTTC.

This clonotype was recorded only once. The CDR3 reads CAISDPRDFVNYGYTF. The CDR3 bases are TGTGCCATCAGTGATCCCCGGGACTTCGTGAACTATGGCTACACCTTC. This chain links TRBV10-3 with TRBJ1-2, with D possibly matching TRBD1 (5 bases). Trimming stripped 3 bases from V and 2 bases from J, with 16 bases between. CDR1 is ENHRY, CDR2 SYGVKD, per germline. CDR3 length: 16 residues.

The chain joins TRBV20-1 to TRBJ2-1, with 9 bases aligning to TRBD1. V shed 2 bases, J shed 3 bases, and the junction held 11 bases outside the gene matches. The CDR3 has 17 residues. Germline CDR1 DFQATT, CDR2 SNEGSKA (reference sequence). As DNA, the CDR3 is TGCAGTGCTAGATTGACAGGGGGAGCTAGCGGCTACAATGAGCAGTTCTTC. Its protein is CSARLTGGASGYNEQFF.

This clonotype has just one count. This chain links TRBV6-1 with TRBJ1-2, with a weak D call TRBD1 (6 bases). The length of the CDR3 is 12 residues. The ends were cut back, 6 bases at V and 6 bases at J, with 11 bases in the middle. CDR1 and CDR2 from the germline V gene are MNHNS and SASEGT. Here the CDR3 reads CASRAGQDGYTF. For the CDR3, the DNA is TGTGCCAGCAGAGCGGGACAAGATGGCTACACCTTC.

This clonotype occurred a few times. The gene calls are TRBV7-2 and TRBJ2-1, with 11 bases identical to TRBD2. The V gene's germline CDR1 is SGHTA and CDR2 FQGNSA. V shed 1 base and J 2 bases; nucleotides not matched to a gene: 13. CDR3 length: 20 amino acids. The CDR3 sequence: CASSLGPLAGGYIAYNEQFF. The DNA for the CDR3 is TGTGCCAGCAGCTTAGGGCCCCTAGCGGGGGGTTATATCGCCTACAATGAGCAGTTCTTC.

The genes are TRBV7-9 and TRBJ2-2, with TRBD1 matching over 8 bases. This CDR3 is 16 amino acids long. After removal of 0 bases from V and 5 bases from J, the junction contained 5 bases not matched to a gene. CDR1 is SEHNR, CDR2 FQNEAQ, per germline (reference sequence). CDR3 sequence reads: CASSLAGTGLTGELFF. The CDR3 nucleotides read TGTGCCAGCAGCTTAGCGGGGACAGGCCTAACCGGGGAGCTGTTTTTT.

The V call is TRBV6-1, the J call TRBJ2-7, with D possibly matching TRBD1 (6 bases). Trimming took off 5 bases at V and 0 bases at J, with 17 bases between the two ends. The CDR3 runs 16 residues. Per germline, CDR1 MNHNS and CDR2 SASEGT. The chain's CDR3 is CASSYVDSLSSYEQYF. CDR3 coding DNA: TGTGCCAGCAGTTATGTGGACAGCCTCAGCTCCTACGAGCAGTACTTC.